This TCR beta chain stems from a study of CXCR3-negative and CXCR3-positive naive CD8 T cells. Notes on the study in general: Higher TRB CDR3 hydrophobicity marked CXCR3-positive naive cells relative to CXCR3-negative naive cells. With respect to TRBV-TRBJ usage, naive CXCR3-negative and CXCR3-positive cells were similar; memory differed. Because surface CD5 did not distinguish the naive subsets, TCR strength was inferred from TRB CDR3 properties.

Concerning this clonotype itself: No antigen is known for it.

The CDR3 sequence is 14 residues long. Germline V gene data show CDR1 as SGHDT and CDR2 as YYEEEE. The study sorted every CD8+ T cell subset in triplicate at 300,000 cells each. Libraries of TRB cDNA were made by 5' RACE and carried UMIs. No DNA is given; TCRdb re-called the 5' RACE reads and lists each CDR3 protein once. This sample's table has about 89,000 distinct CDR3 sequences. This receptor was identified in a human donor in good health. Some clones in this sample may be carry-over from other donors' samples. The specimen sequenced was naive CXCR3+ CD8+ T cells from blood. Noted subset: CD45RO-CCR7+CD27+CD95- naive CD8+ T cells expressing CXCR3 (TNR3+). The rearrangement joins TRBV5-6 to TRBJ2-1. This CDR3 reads CASSFGTPYNEQFF.